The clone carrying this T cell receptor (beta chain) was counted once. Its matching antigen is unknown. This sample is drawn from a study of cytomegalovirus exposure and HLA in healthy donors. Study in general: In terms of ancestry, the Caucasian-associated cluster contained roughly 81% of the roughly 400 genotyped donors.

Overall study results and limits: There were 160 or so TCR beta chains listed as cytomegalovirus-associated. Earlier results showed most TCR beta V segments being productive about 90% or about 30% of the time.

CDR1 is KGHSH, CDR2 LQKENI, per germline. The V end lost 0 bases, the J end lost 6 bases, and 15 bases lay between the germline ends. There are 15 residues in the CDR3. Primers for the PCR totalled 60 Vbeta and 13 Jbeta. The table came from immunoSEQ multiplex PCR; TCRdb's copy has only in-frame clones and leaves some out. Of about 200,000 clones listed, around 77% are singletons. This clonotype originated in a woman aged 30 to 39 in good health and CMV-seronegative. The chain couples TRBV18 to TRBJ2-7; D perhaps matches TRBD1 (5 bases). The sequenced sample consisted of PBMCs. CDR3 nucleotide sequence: TGTGCCAGCTCACCACCGTCTCATACGCAGGGCGAGCAGTACTTC. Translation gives CASSPPSHTQGEQYF.